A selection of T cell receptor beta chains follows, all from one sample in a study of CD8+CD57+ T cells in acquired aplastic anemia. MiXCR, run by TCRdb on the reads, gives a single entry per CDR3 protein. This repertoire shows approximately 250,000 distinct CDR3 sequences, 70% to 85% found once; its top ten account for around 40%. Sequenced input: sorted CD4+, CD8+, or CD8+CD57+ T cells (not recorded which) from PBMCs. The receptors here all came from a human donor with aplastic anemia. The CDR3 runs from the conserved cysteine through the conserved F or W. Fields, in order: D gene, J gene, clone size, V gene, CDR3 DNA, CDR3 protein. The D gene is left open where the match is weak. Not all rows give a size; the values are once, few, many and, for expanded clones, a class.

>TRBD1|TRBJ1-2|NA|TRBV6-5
TGTGCCAGCCTGGGACAGGGCCGATCCTTC
CASLGQGRSF
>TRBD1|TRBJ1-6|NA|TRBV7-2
TGTGCCAGCAGCGCGGCAGGGGGCGCCGACTATGGCCCCCTCCACTTC
CASSAAGGADYGPLHF
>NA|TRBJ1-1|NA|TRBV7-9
TGTGCCAGCAGCTTAGCACTGAGCGGGGACTCTGACGCTTTCTTT
CASSLALSGDSDAFF
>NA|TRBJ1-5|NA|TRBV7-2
TGTGCCAGCAGCGACGGGTCAGGGAATCGCTACACCTTCTTT
CASSDGSGNRYTFF
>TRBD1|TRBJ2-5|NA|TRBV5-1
TGCGCCAGCAGCTTAAGACTCCGGGACAGGACCCAGTACTTC
CASSLRLRDRTQYF
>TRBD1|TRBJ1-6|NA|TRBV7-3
TGTGCCAGCAGTTTTAGCGGGACTTGGGGACAGACCCAGTTT
CASSFSGTWGQTQF
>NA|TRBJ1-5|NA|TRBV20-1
TGCAGTGCTAGAGACAGAGACAAGTTAGGCAATCAGCCCCAGCATTTT
CSARDRDKLGNQPQHF
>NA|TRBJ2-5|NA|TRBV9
TGTGCCAGCAGCTTATGGTCTACCCAGGGTGAGAACAAGTACTTC
CASSLWSTQGENKYF
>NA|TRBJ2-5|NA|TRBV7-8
TGTGCCACCAGCAGTGGCCCAGAGGAGGAGACCCAGTCCTTC
CATSSGPEEETQSF
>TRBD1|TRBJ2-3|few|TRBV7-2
TGTGCCAGCAGCTTAGATCTGACAGGGAACACTCAGTCTTTT
CASSLDLTGNTQSF
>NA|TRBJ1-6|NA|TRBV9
TGTGCCAGCAGCGTCGGACTCGCGTATTCTCCACATAACTTT
CASSVGLAYSPHNF
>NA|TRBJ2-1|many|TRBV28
TGTGCCAGCAGACAAATCTCGACGGGGTACAATGAGCAGTTCTTC
CASRQISTGYNEQFF
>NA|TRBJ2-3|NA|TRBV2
TGTGCCAGCAGCGTAGGGTCTAATACTCAGCCTTTT
CASSVGSNTQPF
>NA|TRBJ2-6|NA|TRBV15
TGTGCCACGACAGCGGATCCTAGCTCTGGGGCCAACGTCCTGACTTTC
CATTADPSSGANVLTF
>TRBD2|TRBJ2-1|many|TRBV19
TGTGCCAGTACCTACAACGGACTAGCGGGAAGGAATGAGCAGTTCTTC
CASTYNGLAGRNEQFF
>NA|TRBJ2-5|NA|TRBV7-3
TGTGCCAGCAGCTTAAGCAACGAGGAAGAGACCCAGTACTTC
CASSLSNEEETQYF
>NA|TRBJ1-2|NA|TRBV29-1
TGCAGCGTCCGACCCCGGGGCGAGAATGGCTACACCTTC
CSVRPRGENGYTF
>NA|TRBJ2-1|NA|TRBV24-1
TGTGCCACCAGAACAGGTTTGGGTGACAATGAGCAGTTCTTC
CATRTGLGDNEQFF
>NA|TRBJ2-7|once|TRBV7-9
TGTGCCAGCAGCTTGTACGAGGGGACCGAGCAGTACTTC
CASSLYEGTEQYF
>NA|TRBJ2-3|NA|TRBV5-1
TGCGCCAGCAGCTTGTCGGCAGGGAGCCCGCAGTATTTT
CASSLSAGSPQYF
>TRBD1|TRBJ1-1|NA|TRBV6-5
TGTGCCAGCAGCCAGGGGGGCGGAAACACTGAAGCTTTCTTT
CASSQGGGNTEAFF
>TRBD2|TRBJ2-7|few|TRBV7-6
TGTGCCAGCAGCTTAGCGATGGCTAGCGGGGCGCAGTACTTC
CASSLAMASGAQYF
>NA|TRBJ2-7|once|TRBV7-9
TGTGCCAGCAGCTTGCAGAGAGGTAGCGACGAGCAGTACTTC
CASSLQRGSDEQYF
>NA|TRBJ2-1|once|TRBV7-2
TGTGCCAGCAGCTTAGCTAGGTGCACTGAGCCGTTCTTC
CASSLARCTEPFF
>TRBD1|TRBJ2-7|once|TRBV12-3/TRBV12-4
TGTGCCAGCAGCGTGACAGGGGCGATGCAGTACTTC
CASSVTGAMQYF
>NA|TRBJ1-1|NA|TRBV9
TGTGCCAGCACTCAAGGGGTCAGTGAAGCTTTCTTT
CASTQGVSEAFF
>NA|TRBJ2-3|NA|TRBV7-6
TGTGCCAGCAGCCACGGAGGACAGAGCAACGATACGCATTATTTT
CASSHGGQSNDTHYF
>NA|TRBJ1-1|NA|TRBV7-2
TGTGCCAGCAGCCCGCTAGGACAGAGGAACACTGAAGCTTTCTTT
CASSPLGQRNTEAFF